What follows describes a single TCR beta chain. The repertoire was sequenced with immunoSEQ multiplex PCR; TCRdb's copy has only in-frame clones and lacks some. The table records roughly 44,000 clones, approximately 84% of them present only once. This sample was included in a study of OX40 agonist ivuxolimab in advanced cancers. The CDR3 consists of 16 residues. The ends lost 6 bases at V and 3 bases at J; junction bases unmatched: 13. The rearrangement links TRBV23-1 to TRBJ1-2, with 7 bases identical to TRBD1. TRBV23-1 is marked as an open reading frame, function uncertain. The TCR sequence derives from an adult with an advanced solid tumor such as melanoma, head and neck, liver or kidney cancer. Material: CD4+ or CD8+ T cells sorted from blood, obtained in a trial of the OX40 agonist ivuxolimab. The CDR3: CASSPLGQGEDYGYTF. The CDR3 DNA follows: TGCGCCAGCAGCCCGTTGGGGCAGGGGGAGGACTATGGCTACACCTTC.